This paragraph reports one T cell receptor (beta chain). In its sample, this clonotype comes out as medium-sized (0.01 to 0.1%). What antigen it recognizes has not been identified. Its ends do not fully match the called genes, so a read error is possible. The entry originates in a study of CXCR3 chemokines and chemotherapy response in bladder cancer (dated by TCRdb to 2021 to 2024). In terms of the full investigation: The study tested whether activity of the CXCR3 chemokine system within human bladder cancer tumors predicted response to chemotherapy.

Libraries were prepared through PCR. The listed sequencing device is Illumina HiSeq 2500. TCRdb redid the processing of the public reads, applying fastp at Q25 and MiXCR, and retained in-frame beta chains. Under each unique CDR3 protein, matching rows form one entry showing the most common genes and DNA. This sample comprises over 2,000 distinct CDR3 sequences, approximately 16% of them detected only once. Less than 30% of the sample is held by the ten biggest clonotypes. The germline V gene specifies MNHEY as CDR1 and SVGEGT as CDR2. From the cysteine through the phenylalanine, the CDR3 covers 8 amino acids. Kept here is only the CDR3 DNA, which spans 24 bases and is read in frame from base 1.

The sample was collected from a patient whose treatment included neoadjuvant chemotherapy. This chain is built from TRBV6-2 or TRBV6-3 and TRBJ2-5; TRBD2 is perhaps the D gene, given 6 matching bases. The receptor comes from a human donor with bladder cancer that responded to neoadjuvant chemotherapy. The CDR3 protein is CASSVGGF. DNA sequence: TGTGCCAGCAGCGTTGGGGGGTTC.